This TCR beta chain was sequenced for a study of post-analysis software for immune sequencing data. Turning to the study itself: Recorded subtypes: relapsing-remitting, secondary progressive, progressive-relapsing; some patients unannotated.

The ends lost 4 bases at V and 0 bases at J; junction bases unmatched: 6. Germline CDR1 and CDR2: SGHRS and YFSETQ. The CDR3 has 16 amino acids. cDNA libraries of TCR beta carried unique molecular identifiers. Around 500,000 cDNA molecules came from around 1 to 9.1 million T cells. A single record per CDR3 protein comes from TCRdb applying MiXCR to the PCR reads. This table holds 400,000 to 500,000 distinct CDR3 sequences, about 40% found once. Study-level points and caveats: TRBV5-6, TRBV5-1 and TRBV20-1 belonged to a set of roughly 5 TRBV segments that were more frequent in patients than controls. Controls significantly exceeded multiple sclerosis patients in normalized Chao1 diversity.

In regard to this clonotype: Its antigen is not known.

The rearrangement links TRBV5-1 to TRBJ2-1, with 8 bases aligning to TRBD2. The sample taken for sequencing was blood. The clonotype was recovered from a girl aged 2 to 9 with multiple sclerosis. CDR3 residues: CASSTLLADSYNEQFF. The CDR3 DNA is TGCGCCAGCAGCACCTTACTAGCGGACTCCTACAATGAGCAGTTCTTC.